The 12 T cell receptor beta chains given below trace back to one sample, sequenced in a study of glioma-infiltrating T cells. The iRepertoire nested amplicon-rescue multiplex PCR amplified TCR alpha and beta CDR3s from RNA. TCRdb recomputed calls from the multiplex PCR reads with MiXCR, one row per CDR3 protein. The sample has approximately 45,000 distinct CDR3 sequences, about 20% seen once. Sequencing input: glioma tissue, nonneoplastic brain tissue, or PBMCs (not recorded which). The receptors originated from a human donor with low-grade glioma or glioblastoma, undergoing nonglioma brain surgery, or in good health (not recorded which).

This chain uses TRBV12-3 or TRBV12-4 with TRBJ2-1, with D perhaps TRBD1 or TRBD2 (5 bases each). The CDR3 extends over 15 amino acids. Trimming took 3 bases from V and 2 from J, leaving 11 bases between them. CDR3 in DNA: TGTGCCAGCAGTTTTACCCAGGGAGCCTACAATGAGCAGTTCTTC. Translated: CASSFTQGAYNEQFF.

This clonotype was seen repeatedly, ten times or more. The CDR3 region has the DNA TGTGCCAGCAGCTTAGAGTCGGGAACAGTTGACGCTTTCTTT. Residues: CASSLESGTVDAFF. This rearrangement joins TRBV7-2 to TRBJ1-1; D is ambiguous. Germline V lookup: CDR1 SGHTA, CDR2 FQGNSA. The CDR3 contains 14 residues. V was shortened by 1 base and J by 11 bases, with 17 bases between the two germline ends.

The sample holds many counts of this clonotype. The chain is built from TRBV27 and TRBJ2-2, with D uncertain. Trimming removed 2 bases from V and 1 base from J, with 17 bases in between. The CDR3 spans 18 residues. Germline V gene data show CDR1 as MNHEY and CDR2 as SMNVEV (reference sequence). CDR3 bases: TGTGCCAGCAGTTTAACCCCCCCCGTGGGTTGGAACACCGGGGAGCTGTTTTTT. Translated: CASSLTPPVGWNTGELFF.

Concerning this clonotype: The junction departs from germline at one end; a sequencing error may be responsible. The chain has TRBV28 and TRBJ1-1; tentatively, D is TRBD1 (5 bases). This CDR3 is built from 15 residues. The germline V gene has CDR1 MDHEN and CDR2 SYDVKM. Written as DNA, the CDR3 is TGTGACAGCACTCCTCTTGGGACGGTGAACACTAAAGCTTTCTTT. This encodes CDSTPLGTVNTKAFF.

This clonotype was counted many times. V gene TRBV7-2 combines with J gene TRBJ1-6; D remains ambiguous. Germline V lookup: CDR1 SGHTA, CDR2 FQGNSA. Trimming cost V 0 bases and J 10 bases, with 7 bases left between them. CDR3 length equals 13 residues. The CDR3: CASSLASVSPLHF. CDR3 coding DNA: TGTGCCAGCAGCTTAGCCAGCGTCTCACCCCTCCACTTT.

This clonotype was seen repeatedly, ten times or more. DNA of the CDR3: TGCGCCAGCAGTGAGCCTAGGAAGCGGGAGGGTTTTCAGTACTTC. Its translation is CASSEPRKREGFQYF. The chain couples TRBV10-2 to TRBJ2-4; 10 bases map to TRBD2. This CDR3 comprises 15 residues. CDR1 and CDR2 (germline): WSHSY, SAAADI. The trim removed 2 bases at V and 11 bases at J, leaving 9 bases unmatched.

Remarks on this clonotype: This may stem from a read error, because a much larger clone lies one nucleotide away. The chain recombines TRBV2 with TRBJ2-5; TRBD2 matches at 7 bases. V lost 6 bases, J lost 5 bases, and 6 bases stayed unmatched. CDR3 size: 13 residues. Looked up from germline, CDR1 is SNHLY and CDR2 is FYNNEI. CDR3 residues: CASRVTSVETQYF. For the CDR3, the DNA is TGTGCCAGCAGAGTTACTAGCGTGGAGACCCAGTACTTC.

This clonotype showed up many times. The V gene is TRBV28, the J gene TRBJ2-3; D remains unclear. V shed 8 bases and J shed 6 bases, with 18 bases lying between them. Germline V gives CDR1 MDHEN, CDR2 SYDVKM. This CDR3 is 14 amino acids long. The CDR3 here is CASEAVRQSDTQYF. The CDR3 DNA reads TGTGCCAGCGAAGCCGTACGTCAGTCGGATACGCAGTATTTT. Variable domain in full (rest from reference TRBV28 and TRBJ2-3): DVKVTQSSRYLVKRTGEKVFLECVQDMDHENMFWYRQDPGLGLRLIYFSYDVKMKEKGDIPEGYSVSREKKERFSLILESASTNQTSMYLCASEAVRQSDTQYFGPGTRLTVL.

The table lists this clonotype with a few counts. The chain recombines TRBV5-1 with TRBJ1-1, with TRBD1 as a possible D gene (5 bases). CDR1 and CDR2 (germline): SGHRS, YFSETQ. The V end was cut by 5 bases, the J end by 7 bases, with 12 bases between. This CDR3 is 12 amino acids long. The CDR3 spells CASRGPGVEAFF. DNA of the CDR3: TGCGCCAGCAGAGGTCCGGGGGTTGAAGCTTTCTTT.

The CDR3 bases are TGTGCCAGCAGCCAGGAGGACAGGGGAGAGACCCAGTACTTC. Translation: CASSQEDRGETQYF. The chain links TRBV3-1 to TRBJ2-5; 9 nucleotides align to TRBD1. Germline V gives CDR1 LGHDT, CDR2 YNNKEL (reference sequence). This CDR3 contains 14 residues. V trimming: 3 bases; J trimming: 4 bases; junction bases outside the gene matches: 3.

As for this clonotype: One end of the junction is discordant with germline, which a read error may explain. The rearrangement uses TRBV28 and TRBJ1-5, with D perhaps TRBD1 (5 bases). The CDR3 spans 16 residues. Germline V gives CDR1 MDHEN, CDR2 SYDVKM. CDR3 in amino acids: CASSLRGDVGNHPQHF. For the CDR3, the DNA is TGTGCCAGCAGTTTACGGGGGGATGTAGGCAATCACCCCCAGCATTTT. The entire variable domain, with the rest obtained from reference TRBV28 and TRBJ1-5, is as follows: DVKVTQSSRYLVKRTGEKVFLECVQDMDHENMFWYRQDPGLGLRLIYFSYDVKMKEKGDIPEGYSVSREKKERFSLILESASTNQTSMYLCASSLRGDVGNHPQHFGDGTRLSIL.

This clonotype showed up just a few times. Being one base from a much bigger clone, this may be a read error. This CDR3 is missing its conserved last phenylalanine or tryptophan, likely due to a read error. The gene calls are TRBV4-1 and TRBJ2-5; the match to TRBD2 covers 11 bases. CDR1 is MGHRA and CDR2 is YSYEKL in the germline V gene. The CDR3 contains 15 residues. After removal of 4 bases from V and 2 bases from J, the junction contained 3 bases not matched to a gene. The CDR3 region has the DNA TGCGCCAGCAGCCCTCGACTAGCGGGGCAAGAGACCCAGTACCTC. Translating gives CASSPRLAGQETQYL.